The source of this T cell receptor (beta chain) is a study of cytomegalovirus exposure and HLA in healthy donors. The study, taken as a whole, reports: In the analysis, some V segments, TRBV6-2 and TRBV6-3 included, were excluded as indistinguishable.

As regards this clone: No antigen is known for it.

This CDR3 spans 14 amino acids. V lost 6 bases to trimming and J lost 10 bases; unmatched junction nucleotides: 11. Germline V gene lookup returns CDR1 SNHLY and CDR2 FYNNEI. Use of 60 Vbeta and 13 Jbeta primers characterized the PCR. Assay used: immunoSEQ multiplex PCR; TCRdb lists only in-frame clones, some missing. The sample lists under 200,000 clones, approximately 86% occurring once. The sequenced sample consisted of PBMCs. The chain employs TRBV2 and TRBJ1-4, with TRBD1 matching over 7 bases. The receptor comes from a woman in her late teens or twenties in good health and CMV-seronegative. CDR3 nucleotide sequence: TGTGCCAGCAGCCTACAGGGGCTTGGTGTAAAACTGTTTTTT. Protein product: CASSLQGLGVKLFF. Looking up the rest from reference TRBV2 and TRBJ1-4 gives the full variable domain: EPEVTQTPSHQVTQMGQEVILRCVPISNHLYFYWYRQILGQKVEFLVSFYNNEISEKSEIFDDQFSVERPDGSNFTLKIRSTKLEDSAMYFCASSLQGLGVKLFFGSGTQLSVL.